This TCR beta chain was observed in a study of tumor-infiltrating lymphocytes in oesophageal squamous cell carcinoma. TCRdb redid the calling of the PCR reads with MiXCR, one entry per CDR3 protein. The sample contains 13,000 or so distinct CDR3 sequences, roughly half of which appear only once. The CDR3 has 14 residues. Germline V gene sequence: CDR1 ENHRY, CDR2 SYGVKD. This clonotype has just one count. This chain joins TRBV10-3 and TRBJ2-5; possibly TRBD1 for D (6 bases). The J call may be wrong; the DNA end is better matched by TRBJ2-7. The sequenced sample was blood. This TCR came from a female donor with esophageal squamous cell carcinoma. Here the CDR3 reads CAISRTESPYEQYF. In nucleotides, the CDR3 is TGTGCCATCAGTCGGACAGAATCCCCCTACGAGCAGTACTTC.